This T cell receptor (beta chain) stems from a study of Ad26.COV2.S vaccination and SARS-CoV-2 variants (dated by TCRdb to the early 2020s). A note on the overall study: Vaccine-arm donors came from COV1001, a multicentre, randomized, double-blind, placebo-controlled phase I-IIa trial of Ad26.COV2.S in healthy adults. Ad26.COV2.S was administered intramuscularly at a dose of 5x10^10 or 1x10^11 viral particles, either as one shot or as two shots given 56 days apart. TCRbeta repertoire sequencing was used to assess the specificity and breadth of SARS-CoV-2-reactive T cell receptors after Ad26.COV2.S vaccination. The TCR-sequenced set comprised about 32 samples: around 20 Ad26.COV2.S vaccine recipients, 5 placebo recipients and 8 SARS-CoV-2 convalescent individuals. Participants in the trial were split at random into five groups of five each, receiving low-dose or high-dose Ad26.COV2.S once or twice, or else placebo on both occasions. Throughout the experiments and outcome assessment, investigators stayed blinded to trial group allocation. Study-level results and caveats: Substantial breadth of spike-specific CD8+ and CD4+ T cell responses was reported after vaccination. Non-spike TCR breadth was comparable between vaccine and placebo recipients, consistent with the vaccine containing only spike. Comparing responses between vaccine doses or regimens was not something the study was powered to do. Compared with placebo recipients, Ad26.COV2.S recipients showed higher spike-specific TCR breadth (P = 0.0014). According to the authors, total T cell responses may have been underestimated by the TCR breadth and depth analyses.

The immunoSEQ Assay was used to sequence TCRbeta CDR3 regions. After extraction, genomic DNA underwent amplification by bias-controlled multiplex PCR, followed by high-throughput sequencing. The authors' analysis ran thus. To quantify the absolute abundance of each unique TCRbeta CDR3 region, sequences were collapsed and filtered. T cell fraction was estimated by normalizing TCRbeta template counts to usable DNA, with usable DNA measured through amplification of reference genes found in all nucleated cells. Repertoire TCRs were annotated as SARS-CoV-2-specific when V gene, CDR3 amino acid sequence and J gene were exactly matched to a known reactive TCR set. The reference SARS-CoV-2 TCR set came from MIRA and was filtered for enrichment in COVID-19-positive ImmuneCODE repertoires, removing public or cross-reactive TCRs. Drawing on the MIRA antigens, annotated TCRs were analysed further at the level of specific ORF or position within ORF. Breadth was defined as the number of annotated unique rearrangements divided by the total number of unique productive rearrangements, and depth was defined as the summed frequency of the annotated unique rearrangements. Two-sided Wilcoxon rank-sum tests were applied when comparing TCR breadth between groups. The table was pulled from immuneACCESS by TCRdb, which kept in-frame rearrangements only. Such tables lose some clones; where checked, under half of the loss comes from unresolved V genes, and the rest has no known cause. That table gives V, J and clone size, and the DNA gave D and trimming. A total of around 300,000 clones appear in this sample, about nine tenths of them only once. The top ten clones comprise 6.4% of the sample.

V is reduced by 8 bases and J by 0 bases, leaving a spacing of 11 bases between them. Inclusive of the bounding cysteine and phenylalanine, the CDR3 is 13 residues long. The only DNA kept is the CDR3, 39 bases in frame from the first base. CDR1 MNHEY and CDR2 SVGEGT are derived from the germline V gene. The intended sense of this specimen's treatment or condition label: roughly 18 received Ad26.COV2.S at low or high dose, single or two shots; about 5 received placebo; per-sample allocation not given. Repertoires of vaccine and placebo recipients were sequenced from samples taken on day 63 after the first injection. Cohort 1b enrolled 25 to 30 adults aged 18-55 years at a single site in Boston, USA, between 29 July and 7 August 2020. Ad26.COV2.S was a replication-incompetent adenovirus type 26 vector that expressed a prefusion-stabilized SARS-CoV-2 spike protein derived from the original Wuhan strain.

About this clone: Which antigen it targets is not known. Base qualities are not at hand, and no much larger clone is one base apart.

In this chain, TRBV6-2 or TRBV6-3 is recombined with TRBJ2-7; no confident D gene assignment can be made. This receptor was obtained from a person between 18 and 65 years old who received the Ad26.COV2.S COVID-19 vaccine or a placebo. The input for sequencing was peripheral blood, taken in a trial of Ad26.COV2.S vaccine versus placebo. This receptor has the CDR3 CASCPRFSYEQYF. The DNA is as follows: TGTGCCAGCTGCCCCAGGTTCTCCTACGAGCAGTACTTC.